This T cell receptor beta chain was obtained from a study of shared clonotypes between healthy human individuals. Assay: immunoSEQ multiplex PCR; the TCRdb copy retains only in-frame clones and omits some. Of about 1 million clones in the sample, around 75% were seen once. Study-wide results and caveats: Among the subsets, naive ones generally showed larger estimated richness than memory ones. Sorted-subset sequencing, rarefaction showed, was incomplete despite large depth. Donors were few, which limited the genetic and exposure-history diversity represented.

Germline V gene data show CDR1 as LNHDA and CDR2 as SQIVND (reference sequence). The CDR3 consists of 14 residues. Trimming cost V 6 bases and J 0 bases, with 9 bases left between them. With respect to this clone: The antigen remains undetermined.

Healthy and HIV-negative, the adult donors had no recent acute infections or vaccinations. The sequencing input was memory CD4+ T cells sorted from blood. Subset: CD45RA-negative fraction. The gene calls are TRBV19 and TRBJ1-5; D not certain. The sequence derives from a man in his late teens or twenties in good health. The CDR3 region is CASRAEYSNQPQHF. The CDR3, as DNA: TGTGCCAGTAGAGCAGAGTATAGCAATCAGCCCCAGCATTTT.